This T cell receptor beta chain emerged from a study of cytomegalovirus exposure and HLA in healthy donors. Concerning this clone: Antigen: not known.

General study results and limits: Sequencing likely generated an artifact that appeared as a cluster of highly shared sequence variants. TCR beta chain V- and J-gene trimming was linked, in a later analysis, to a missense variant in DCLRE1C.

Trimming left V 4 bases short and J 5 bases short, with 15 bases between. CDR1 SGHRS and CDR2 YFSETQ come from the germline V gene. There are 14 residues in the CDR3. The PCR had 60 Vbeta and 13 Jbeta primers. The assay was immunoSEQ multiplex PCR, and TCRdb's table has in-frame clones only and misses some. There are 140,000 or so clones in the sample; 80% to 85% occur only once, and 2% to 2.5% lies in the top ten. The receptor was isolated from a boy under 10 years old in good health and CMV-seronegative. The genes are TRBV5-1 and TRBJ2-5; TRBD2 might be the D (6 bases). Sequencing was carried out using PBMCs. The CDR3 region has the DNA TGCGCCAGCAGCCGCCCGGGGGTCGGGGAGACCCAGTACTTC. Protein sequence: CASSRPGVGETQYF.